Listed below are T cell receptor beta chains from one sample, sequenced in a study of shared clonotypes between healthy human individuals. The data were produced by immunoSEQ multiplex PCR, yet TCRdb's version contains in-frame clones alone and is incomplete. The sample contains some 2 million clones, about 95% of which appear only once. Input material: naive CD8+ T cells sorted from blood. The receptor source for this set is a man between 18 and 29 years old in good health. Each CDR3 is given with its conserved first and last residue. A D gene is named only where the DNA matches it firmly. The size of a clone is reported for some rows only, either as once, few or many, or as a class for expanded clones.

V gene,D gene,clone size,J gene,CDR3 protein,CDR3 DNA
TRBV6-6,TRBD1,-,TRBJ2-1,CASSYSGRGTGEQFF,TGTGCCAGCAGTTACTCGGGCAGGGGGACGGGTGAGCAGTTCTTC
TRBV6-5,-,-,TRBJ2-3,CASTGRRQTDTQYF,TGTGCCAGCACCGGCAGAAGGCAGACAGATACGCAGTATTTT
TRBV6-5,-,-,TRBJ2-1,CASSYSTGERYNEQFF,TGTGCCAGCAGTTACTCTACGGGGGAGAGGTACAATGAGCAGTTCTTC
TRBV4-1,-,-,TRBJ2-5,CASSQGLDTAETQYF,TGCGCCAGCAGCCAAGGTTTGGACACAGCAGAGACCCAGTACTTC
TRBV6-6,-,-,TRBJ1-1,CASSSYLGEAFF,TGTGCCAGCAGTTCCTACCTGGGTGAAGCTTTCTTT
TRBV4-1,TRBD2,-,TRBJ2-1,CASSHGLAGVYEQFF,TGCGCCAGCAGTCATGGGCTAGCGGGAGTTTATGAGCAGTTCTTC
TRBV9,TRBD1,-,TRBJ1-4,CASSSTGGLDEKLFF,TGTGCCAGCAGCAGTACAGGGGGCCTGGATGAAAAACTGTTTTTT
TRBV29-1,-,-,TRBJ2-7,CSVSPGGEYEQYF,TGCAGCGTCTCCCCGGGTGGCGAGTACGAGCAGTACTTC
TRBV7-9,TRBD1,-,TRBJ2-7,CASSTTGDSFQQYF,TGTGCCAGCAGCACGACAGGGGACTCCTTTCAGCAGTACTTC
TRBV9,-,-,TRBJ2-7,CASSVEIGEAEQYF,TGTGCCAGCAGCGTAGAGATAGGGGAGGCCGAGCAGTACTTC
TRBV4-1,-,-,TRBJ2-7,CASSQEPGLAYEQYF,TGCGCCAGCAGCCAAGAACCGGGGCTTGCCTACGAGCAGTACTTC
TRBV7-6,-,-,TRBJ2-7,CASSLAKSSEVGYEQYF,TGTGCCAGCAGCTTAGCGAAGTCTAGCGAGGTGGGGTACGAGCAGTACTTC
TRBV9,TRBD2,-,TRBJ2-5,CASSADLAGVVETQYF,TGTGCCAGCAGTGCTGACCTAGCGGGTGTGGTGGAGACCCAGTACTTC
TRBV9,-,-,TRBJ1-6,CASSVGGDYNNSPLHF,TGTGCCAGCAGCGTAGGCGGGGATTATAATAATTCACCCCTCCACTTT
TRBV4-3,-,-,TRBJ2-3,CASSQARTPSTDTQYF,TGCGCCAGCAGCCAAGCGAGGACACCCAGCACAGATACGCAGTATTTT
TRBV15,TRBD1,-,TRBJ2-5,CATSPTGSGGTQYF,TGTGCCACCAGTCCGACAGGGAGCGGAGGGACCCAGTACTTC
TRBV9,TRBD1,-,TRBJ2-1,CASSVRTGSFINEQFF,TGTGCCAGCAGCGTACGGACAGGGTCGTTTATAAATGAGCAGTTCTTC
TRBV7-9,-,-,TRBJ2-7,CASSTTTRGAFEQYF,TGTGCCAGCAGCACAACGACCCGAGGGGCCTTCGAGCAGTACTTC
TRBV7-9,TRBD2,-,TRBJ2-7,CASSAARGREALYEQYF,TGTGCCAGCAGCGCCGCCCGGGGGCGGGAGGCCCTATACGAGCAGTACTTC
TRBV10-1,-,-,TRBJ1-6,CASSSSQAGVRGSPLHF,TGCGCCAGCAGTTCCTCCCAAGCAGGGGTGAGAGGCTCACCCCTCCACTTT
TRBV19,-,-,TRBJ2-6,CASSIGGAGANVLTF,TGTGCCAGTAGTATAGGAGGGGCCGGGGCCAACGTCCTGACTTTC
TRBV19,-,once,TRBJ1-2,CASSNPQGGLSGYTF,TGTGCCAGTAGCAATCCCCAGGGAGGCCTATCAGGCTACACCTTC
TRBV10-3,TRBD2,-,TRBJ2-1,CALGASGTSSHNEQFF,TGTGCCCTCGGCGCATCAGGGACTAGCAGTCACAATGAGCAGTTCTTC
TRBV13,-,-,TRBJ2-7,CASSLRGGTAVSYEQYF,TGTGCCAGCAGCTTAAGGGGAGGAACAGCAGTCTCCTACGAGCAGTACTTC
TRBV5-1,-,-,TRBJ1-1,CASSLVLNTEAFF,TGCGCCAGCAGCTTGGTGCTGAACACTGAAGCTTTCTTT
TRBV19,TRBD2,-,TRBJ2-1,CASSSFGTSGRGEQFF,TGTGCCAGTAGTAGCTTCGGGACTAGCGGGAGGGGTGAGCAGTTCTTC
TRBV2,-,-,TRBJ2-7,CASSPGGKWYF,TGTGCCAGCAGTCCAGGGGGGAAGTGGTACTTC
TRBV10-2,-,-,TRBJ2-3,CASSESGGTDTQYF,TGCGCCAGCAGTGAGTCGGGAGGCACAGATACGCAGTATTTT